These 32 T cell receptor beta chains were all obtained from the same sample, sequenced in a study of cytomegalovirus exposure and HLA in healthy donors. Method: immunoSEQ multiplex PCR; TCRdb's copy keeps in-frame clones and lacks some. The sample has about 190,000 clones, approximately 85% seen once. Sample: PBMCs. These TCRs come from a woman between 18 and 30 years old in good health and CMV-seronegative.

The chain couples TRBV4-1 to TRBJ2-3; TRBD2 aligns across 11 bases. The germline CDR1 and CDR2 sequences are MGHRA and YSYEKL. The V gene end was trimmed by 6 bases and the J gene end by 4 bases; junction bases not matched to a gene: 15. The CDR3 totals 18 residues. CDR3: CASRVGWTSGLGADTQYF. The CDR3 DNA is TGCGCCAGCAGAGTTGGGTGGACTAGCGGGCTAGGGGCAGATACGCAGTATTTT.

The J gene is TRBJ2-2, the V gene TRBV6-5; TRBD2 is a possible D gene (6 bases). The V end lost 1 base, the J end lost 13 bases, and 16 bases lay between the germline ends. Per germline, CDR1 MNHEY and CDR2 SVGAGI. The CDR3 runs 14 residues. Here the CDR3 DNA reads TGTGCCAGCAGTTACTGGGGGACTGATGGAGGGCTGTTTTTT. This gives the protein CASSYWGTDGGLFF.

This rearrangement joins TRBV10-2 to TRBJ2-3; 9 bases line up with TRBD2. Germline trimming cut 7 bases from V and 1 base from J; bases unmatched to any gene: 3. The CDR3 runs 14 residues. In germline, CDR1 is WSHSY, CDR2 SAAADI. In DNA form, the CDR3 reads TGCGCCAGCATGATAGCGGGGGGCACAGATACGCAGTATTTT. It encodes CASMIAGGTDTQYF.

The J gene is TRBJ2-3, the V gene TRBV5-4; maybe TRBD2 (6 bases). There are 14 residues in the CDR3. V was shortened by 7 bases and J by 7 bases, with 19 bases between the two germline ends. The germline V gene has CDR1 SGHNT and CDR2 YYREEE (reference sequence). The CDR3 coding sequence is TGTGCCAGCCCTCTAGCGCCGGAAGGGAATACGCAGTATTTT. The encoded protein is CASPLAPEGNTQYF.

The chain combines TRBV5-1 with TRBJ2-7; D possibly corresponds to TRBD2 (5 bases). The V gene's germline CDR1 is SGHRS and CDR2 YFSETQ. CDR3 length: 13 amino acids. The V end was cut by 3 bases, the J end by 5 bases, with 12 bases between. This chain's CDR3 is CASSSGVWDEQYF. In DNA, the CDR3 is TGCGCCAGCAGCTCCGGGGTATGGGACGAGCAGTACTTC. The full variable domain, completed using reference TRBV5-1 and TRBJ2-7, is KAGVTQTPRYLIKTRGQQVTLSCSPISGHRSVSWYQQTPGQGLQFLFEYFSETQRNKGNFPGRFSGRQFSNSRSEMNVSTLELGDSALYLCASSSGVWDEQYFGPGTRLTVT.

V is TRBV5-1 and J is TRBJ1-1; 11 nucleotides match TRBD1. The ends lost 4 bases at V and 7 bases at J; junction bases unmatched: 3. Germline-derived CDR1 and CDR2 are SGHRS and YFSETQ. The CDR3 length is 13 residues. The CDR3 sequence: CASSRTGGLEAFF. As DNA, the CDR3 is TGCGCCAGCAGCAGGACAGGGGGCCTTGAAGCTTTCTTT.

The chain uses TRBV27 and TRBJ2-7, with TRBD1 identical over 10 bases. J lost 5 bases, V lost 2 bases, and 3 bases had no gene match. This CDR3 comprises 14 residues. CDR1 is MNHEY, CDR2 SMNVEV, per germline (reference sequence). CDR3 protein: CASSLVTGGNEQYF. CDR3 bases: TGTGCCAGCAGTTTAGTGACAGGGGGCAACGAGCAGTACTTC.

The V and J genes are TRBV7-2 and TRBJ2-3, with TRBD2 identical over 13 bases. Germline trimming cut 4 bases from V and 0 bases from J; bases unmatched to any gene: 4. Per germline, CDR1 SGHTA and CDR2 FQGNSA. The CDR3 runs to 17 residues. The CDR3 loop reads CASSWSGLAGSTDTQYF. As DNA, the CDR3 is TGTGCCAGCAGCTGGTCGGGACTAGCGGGAAGCACAGATACGCAGTATTTT.

This clone was recorded once. The gene calls are TRBV5-1 and TRBJ2-5; TRBD2 agrees at 9 bases. The trim removed 1 base at V and 5 bases at J, leaving 3 bases unmatched. The CDR3 has 14 amino acids. The germline CDR1 and CDR2 sequences are SGHRS and YFSETQ. CDR3 sequence: CASSLLAGRETQYF. CDR3 coding DNA: TGCGCCAGCAGCTTGCTAGCGGGGCGTGAGACCCAGTACTTC. Together with reference TRBV5-1 and TRBJ2-5, the CDR3 gives the full variable domain: KAGVTQTPRYLIKTRGQQVTLSCSPISGHRSVSWYQQTPGQGLQFLFEYFSETQRNKGNFPGRFSGRQFSNSRSEMNVSTLELGDSALYLCASSLLAGRETQYFGPGTRLLVL.

The chain has TRBV5-6 and TRBJ1-2; weak D call: TRBD1 (6 bases). The CDR3 consists of 13 residues. With 7 bases removed from V and 2 bases from J, the gap between germline ends came to 12 bases. CDR1 SGHDT and CDR2 YYEEEE come from the germline V gene. The CDR3 is CASFEQGNYGYTF. The CDR3 region has the DNA TGTGCCAGCTTCGAACAGGGAAACTATGGCTACACCTTC.

This clone has only one observation. The chain is built from TRBV2 and TRBJ1-4, with D perhaps matching TRBD1 (6 bases). CDR3 length equals 14 residues. The germline V and J ends were trimmed by 4 bases and 8 bases, with 14 bases remaining between them. Germline values: CDR1 SNHLY, CDR2 FYNNEI. The chain's CDR3 is CASSVRGQREKLFF. CDR3 nucleotide sequence: TGTGCCAGCAGTGTCAGGGGACAAAGAGAAAAACTGTTTTTT.

This clone was observed a handful of times. This chain connects TRBV6-1 to TRBJ1-2; a weak D match, TRBD1 (5 bases). CDR3 length: 15 amino acids. Trimming removed 3 bases at V and 0 bases at J, with 11 bases between. Looked up from germline, CDR1 is MNHNS and CDR2 is SASEGT. This chain's CDR3 is CASSDGGDANYGYTF. The CDR3 DNA reads as TGTGCCAGCAGTGACGGAGGGGATGCTAACTATGGCTACACCTTC.

The chain couples TRBV7-2 to TRBJ2-7, with 10 bases fitting TRBD2. After removal of 4 bases from V and 6 bases from J, the junction contained 12 bases not matched to a gene. Looked up from germline, CDR1 is SGHTA and CDR2 is FQGNSA. CDR3 size: 16 residues. DNA for the CDR3: TGTGCCAGCAGCTACGCCGGGACTAGCGTAGGGTCCGAGCAGTACTTC. It is translated as CASSYAGTSVGSEQYF. The full variable domain, its missing parts supplied by reference TRBV7-2 and TRBJ2-7, is GAGVSQSPSNKVTEKGKDVELRCDPISGHTALYWYRQSLGQGLEFLIYFQGNSAPDKSGLPSDRFSAERTGGSVSTLTIQRTQQEDSAVYLCASSYAGTSVGSEQYFGPGTRLTVT.

This chain links TRBV9 with TRBJ1-3; D remains ambiguous. The CDR3 runs 15 residues. V lost 6 bases and J lost 3, with 16 bases in between. Germline V lookup: CDR1 SGDLS, CDR2 YYNGEE. The CDR3 region has the DNA TGTGCCAGCAATAACGGGGTGCTTGTTGGAAACACCATATATTTT. This sequence encodes CASNNGVLVGNTIYF.

This clone was detected a few times. V is TRBV5-1 and J is TRBJ2-5; 9 bases map to TRBD1. CDR1 and CDR2 (germline): SGHRS, YFSETQ. CDR3 length: 16 amino acids. V lost 4 bases to trimming and J lost 5 bases; unmatched junction nucleotides: 12. CDR3 in DNA: TGCGCCAGCAGCGCCGAAGGACAGGGGCAAGGCGAGACCCAGTACTTC. This encodes CASSAEGQGQGETQYF. Complete variable domain (other parts from reference TRBV5-1 and TRBJ2-5): KAGVTQTPRYLIKTRGQQVTLSCSPISGHRSVSWYQQTPGQGLQFLFEYFSETQRNKGNFPGRFSGRQFSNSRSEMNVSTLELGDSALYLCASSAEGQGQGETQYFGPGTRLLVL.

The V and J genes are TRBV6-6 and TRBJ2-1; D may be TRBD1 (5 bases). The V gene's germline CDR1 is MNHNY and CDR2 SVGAGI (reference sequence). The CDR3 extends over 15 amino acids. V was shortened by 10 bases and J by 6 bases, with 22 bases between the two germline ends. Written as DNA, the CDR3 is TGTGCCACCTCCCCCGGACAAAGACTTACCAATGAGCAGTTCTTC. Its translation: CATSPGQRLTNEQFF.

This clone occurred once. This rearrangement joins TRBV4-2 to TRBJ2-3; 8 nucleotides line up with TRBD2. In germline, CDR1 is LGHNA, CDR2 YNFKEQ. Germline trimming cut 1 base from V and 2 bases from J; bases unmatched to any gene: 8. This CDR3 contains 17 residues. CDR3: CASSQAEWTSYTDTQYF. For the CDR3, the DNA is TGTGCCAGCAGCCAAGCGGAATGGACTAGCTACACAGATACGCAGTATTTT.

The V and J genes are TRBV5-1 and TRBJ1-1; 10 bases fit TRBD1. V lost 2 bases and J lost 1; bases outside the gene matches: 5. The CDR3 spans 16 residues. Looked up from germline, CDR1 is SGHRS and CDR2 is YFSETQ. The CDR3 sequence: CASSFSTGGANTEAFF. In nucleotides, the CDR3 is TGCGCCAGCAGCTTTTCGACAGGGGGCGCGAACACTGAAGCTTTCTTT.

This chain joins TRBV6-1 and TRBJ2-1; 14 bases align to TRBD2. This CDR3 region has 17 residues. After removal of 1 base from V and 9 bases from J, the junction contained 8 bases not matched to a gene. Per the germline V gene, CDR1 is MNHNS and CDR2 is SASEGT. The CDR3 DNA follows: TGTGCCAGCAGTGAAGTCCGACTAGCGGGGGGGCCGGGTGAGCAGTTCTTC. Residues: CASSEVRLAGGPGEQFF.

The chain couples TRBV6-1 to TRBJ2-6, with 9 bases lining up with TRBD1. The V and J ends lost 4 bases and 0 bases, in that order; junction bases with no gene match: 7. This CDR3 is built from 18 residues. The germline CDR1 and CDR2 sequences are MNHNS and SASEGT. In DNA form, the CDR3 reads TGTGCCAGCAGTGTGGGACAGGGAATGTTCTCTGGGGCCAACGTCCTGACTTTC. This gives the protein CASSVGQGMFSGANVLTF.

The chain couples TRBV2 to TRBJ1-6; tentative D call: TRBD1 (6 bases). Per the germline V gene, CDR1 is SNHLY and CDR2 is FYNNEI. The CDR3 has 15 amino acids. Trimming took off 4 bases at V and 4 bases at J, with 11 bases between the two ends. The CDR3 loop is CASSGGGGYNSPLHF. CDR3 DNA sequence: TGTGCCAGCAGTGGGGGAGGGGGTTATAATTCACCCCTCCACTTT.

V and J are TRBV21-1 and TRBJ2-1; the table assigns TRBD1, which was not confirmed against the DNA. TRBV21-1 is assigned pseudogene status. The CDR3 spans 14 residues. CDR3 region: CARNRGKGCNEQFF. CDR3 sequence (DNA): TGTGCCAGGAACAGGGGAAAGGGGTGCAATGAGCAGTTCTTC.

V and J are TRBV29-1 and TRBJ1-2; the D gene is possibly TRBD1 (6 bases). V lost 1 base, J lost 4 bases, and 19 bases lay in between. The germline CDR1 and CDR2 sequences are SQVTM and ANQGSEA. This CDR3 contains 16 residues. The CDR3 loop is CSVEGGPGQILYGYTF. In DNA, the CDR3 is TGCAGCGTTGAAGGCGGTCCCGGACAGATTCTCTATGGCTACACCTTC. Filled out from reference TRBV29-1 and TRBJ1-2, the complete variable domain reads SAVISQKPSRDICQRGTSLTIQCQVDSQVTMMFWYRQQPGQSLTLIATANQGSEATYESGFVIDKFPISRPNLTFSTLTVSNMSPEDSSIYLCSVEGGPGQILYGYTFGSGTRLTVV.

This chain joins TRBV11-2 and TRBJ2-7, with a possible D match to TRBD1 (6 bases). The CDR3 runs 14 residues. From germline, CDR1 is SGHAT and CDR2 FQNNGV. The V end lost 4 bases, the J end lost 3 bases, and 13 bases lay between the germline ends. As DNA, the CDR3 is TGTGCCAGCAGCTCCAACAGGGAGCGCTACGAGCAGTACTTC. Translating it yields CASSSNRERYEQYF.

This clone was seen a few times. The chain is built from TRBV6-4 and TRBJ2-5, with 7 bases matching TRBD1. Germline loops: CDR1 MRHNA, CDR2 SNTAGT. The CDR3 is 15 residues long. V gave up 4 bases and J gave up 1 base; unmatched junction bases: 6. In DNA form, the CDR3 reads TGTGCCAGCAGTGTCCAGCCAGGGGGCCAAGAGACCCAGTACTTC. It encodes CASSVQPGGQETQYF.

V usage is TRBV11-2 and J usage is TRBJ1-2, with TRBD1 matching 8 bases. Trimming cost V 6 bases and J 6 bases; bases outside gene matches: 12. Germline lookup yields CDR1 SGHAT and CDR2 FQNNGV. CDR3 length equals 15 residues. The CDR3 loop reads CASSFLDRAQHGYTF. The CDR3 DNA reads as TGTGCCAGCAGTTTTCTGGACAGGGCACAACATGGCTACACCTTC.

The CDR3 loop is CSVGGGEGTQYF. CDR3 nucleotides: TGCAGCGTTGGTGGGGGGGAGGGTACGCAGTATTTT. The chain uses TRBV29-1 and TRBJ2-3, with 7 bases fitting TRBD2. J lost 8 bases, V lost 4 bases, and 6 bases had no gene match. The CDR3 totals 12 residues. The germline V gene encodes CDR1 SQVTM and CDR2 ANQGSEA.

V and J are TRBV28 and TRBJ1-6; 7 bases line up with TRBD1. Per germline, CDR1 MDHEN and CDR2 SYDVKM. The J segment lost 6 bases and the V segment lost 8 bases, leaving 7 bases of the junction unmatched. The CDR3 extends over 14 amino acids. In DNA form, the CDR3 reads TGTGCCAGCCAAGAGGCAGGGGGTAATTCACCCCTCCACTTT. The encoded protein is CASQEAGGNSPLHF. Full variable domain (missing parts from reference TRBV28 and TRBJ1-6): DVKVTQSSRYLVKRTGEKVFLECVQDMDHENMFWYRQDPGLGLRLIYFSYDVKMKEKGDIPEGYSVSREKKERFSLILESASTNQTSMYLCASQEAGGNSPLHFGNGTRLTVT.

The V call is TRBV10-1, the J call TRBJ2-2, with D tentatively TRBD2 (6 bases). This CDR3 is 14 amino acids long. CDR1 is WNHNN and CDR2 is SYGVQD in the germline V gene (reference sequence). The V and J ends lost 0 bases and 4 bases respectively, with 6 bases between them. As DNA, the CDR3 is TGCGCCAGCAGTGAGTCCGGGGGCACCGGGGAGCTGTTTTTT. Translating gives CASSESGGTGELFF.

This chain connects TRBV5-1 to TRBJ1-2; D possibly corresponds to TRBD1 (5 bases). Trimming took off 0 bases at V and 8 bases at J, with 11 bases between the two ends. This CDR3 spans 13 amino acids. Germline CDR1 SGHRS, CDR2 YFSETQ. The CDR3 nucleotides read TGCGCCAGCAGCTTGGGTACAGGTTTAGGCTACACCTTC. It encodes CASSLGTGLGYTF. Full variable domain (missing parts from reference TRBV5-1 and TRBJ1-2): KAGVTQTPRYLIKTRGQQVTLSCSPISGHRSVSWYQQTPGQGLQFLFEYFSETQRNKGNFPGRFSGRQFSNSRSEMNVSTLELGDSALYLCASSLGTGLGYTFGSGTRLTVV.

This chain uses TRBV19 with TRBJ2-7; TRBD2 matches at 12 bases. The germline V gene has CDR1 LNHDA and CDR2 SQIVND (reference sequence). V was pared by 5 bases and J by 2 bases, with 7 bases of the junction left unmatched. The CDR3 has 16 residues. As DNA, the CDR3 is TGTGCCAGTAGTCAAGCCCTAGCGGGAGGGCCCTACGAGCAGTACTTC. The encoded protein is CASSQALAGGPYEQYF.

The chain has TRBV5-1 and TRBJ1-1, with TRBD1 matching 9 bases. V trimming: 2 bases; J trimming: 1 base; junction bases outside the gene matches: 6. Germline CDR1 reads SGHRS; CDR2 reads YFSETQ. The CDR3 is 16 amino acids. The CDR3 nucleotides are TGCGCCAGCAGCTTACAAGGACAGGGGAGGAACACTGAAGCTTTCTTT. It yields the protein CASSLQGQGRNTEAFF.